Below are 24 T cell receptor beta chains sequenced from a single sample in a study of blood T cell repertoires in COVID-19. Here immunoSEQ multiplex PCR was the method, and the copy in TCRdb shows in-frame clones only, minus some. The sample has under 25,000 clones; around nine tenths are singletons. The sequenced sample consisted of peripheral blood. These receptors came from a human donor in a cohort sampled during active COVID-19. The donor label of this sample is uncertain.

This clone came up once. The chain is built from TRBV7-9 and TRBJ2-7, with TRBD2 identical over 9 bases. The germline gives CDR1 SEHNR, CDR2 FQNEAQ (reference sequence). CDR3 length: 15 amino acids. V gave up 5 bases and J gave up 4 bases; unmatched junction bases: 9. This CDR3 is CASSPTSGWLYEQYF. For the CDR3, the DNA is TGTGCCAGCAGCCCTACTAGCGGGTGGCTGTACGAGCAGTACTTC. The variable domain in full, with the rest retrieved from reference TRBV7-9 and TRBJ2-7, is DTGVSQNPRHKITKRGQNVTFRCDPISEHNRLYWYRQTLGQGPEFLTYFQNEAQLEKSRLLSDRFSAERPKGSFSTLEIQRTEQGDSAMYLCASSPTSGWLYEQYFGPGTRLTVT.

This chain joins TRBV5-1 and TRBJ2-7; no reliable D call. Germline V gene lookup returns CDR1 SGHRS and CDR2 YFSETQ. The CDR3 covers 13 residues. V was trimmed by 3 bases and J by 3 bases, leaving 10 bases between them. CDR3 nucleotide sequence: TGCGCCAGCAGCTCTACGAACGGCTACGAGCAGTACTTC. Its translation is CASSSTNGYEQYF. Combining the CDR3 with reference TRBV5-1 and TRBJ2-7 gives the whole variable domain KAGVTQTPRYLIKTRGQQVTLSCSPISGHRSVSWYQQTPGQGLQFLFEYFSETQRNKGNFPGRFSGRQFSNSRSEMNVSTLELGDSALYLCASSSTNGYEQYFGPGTRLTVT.

The chain is built from TRBV7-3 and TRBJ2-3; perhaps TRBD1 as D (6 bases). Deletions cut 5 bases from V and 8 bases from J, with 14 bases between. The CDR3 spans 13 residues. Germline CDR1 SGHTA, CDR2 FQGTGA. The CDR3 spells CASSPYRESTQYF. The CDR3 DNA follows: TGTGCCAGCAGCCCATACAGGGAGAGTACGCAGTATTTT.

The V gene is TRBV6-6, the J gene TRBJ2-2, with a weak D call TRBD1 (5 bases). The CDR3 length is 14 residues. Trimming stripped 7 bases from V and 4 bases from J, with 13 bases between. Germline V CDR1 and CDR2: MNHNY, SVGAGI (reference sequence). CDR3 DNA: TGTGCCAGCACCGAAGGACAATCCACCGGGGAGCTGTTTTTT. This translates into CASTEGQSTGELFF.

J is TRBJ2-7 and V is TRBV13, with a tentative D call TRBD2 (6 bases). Trimming removed 1 base at V and 5 bases at J, with 12 bases between. The CDR3 sequence is 14 residues long. In germline, CDR1 is PRHDT, CDR2 FYEKMQ (reference sequence). In DNA, the CDR3 is TGTGCCAGCAGCTTAGAAGAGAGGGAGGACGAGCAGTACTTC. This sequence encodes CASSLEEREDEQYF.

The CDR3 spells CASSPSHGVASGRPGNEQFF. Written as DNA, the CDR3 is TGTGCCAGTAGTCCTTCTCATGGCGTCGCTAGCGGGAGGCCGGGGAATGAGCAGTTCTTC. The rearrangement uses TRBV19 and TRBJ2-1; 11 nucleotides agree with TRBD2. The CDR3 has 20 amino acids. The germline V gene encodes CDR1 LNHDA and CDR2 SQIVND (reference sequence). The junction had 22 bases not matched to a gene; V was cut back by 5 bases and J by 7 bases.

This clone was picked up a small number of times. The chain uses TRBV7-2 and TRBJ2-7; no firm D call. The V end was cut by 4 bases, the J end by 0 bases, with 13 bases between. This CDR3 region has 15 residues. Germline V gene sequence: CDR1 SGHTA, CDR2 FQGNSA. CDR3 in amino acids: CASSYRPRSSYEQYF. The CDR3 coding sequence is TGTGCCAGCAGCTACCGGCCTAGGAGCTCCTACGAGCAGTACTTC.

V gene TRBV6-4 combines with J gene TRBJ2-3; 7 bases fit TRBD2. Unmatched junction bases numbered 5, after V lost 3 bases and J lost 2 bases. Germline lookup yields CDR1 MRHNA and CDR2 SNTAGT. The CDR3 totals 15 residues. CDR3 region: CASSDGGVDTDTQYF. The CDR3 coding sequence is TGTGCCAGCAGTGATGGGGGGGTTGACACAGATACGCAGTATTTT.

A single count supports this clone. The V call is TRBV7-8, the J call TRBJ2-5, with 14 bases that match TRBD2. The CDR3 is made up of 17 amino acids. CDR1 is SGHVS, CDR2 FQNEAQ, per germline. The J segment lost 5 bases and the V segment lost 3 bases, leaving 8 bases of the junction unmatched. The CDR3 reads CASSFTGTSGSGETQYF. Written as DNA, the CDR3 is TGTGCCAGCAGCTTCACCGGGACTAGCGGGAGTGGGGAGACCCAGTACTTC.

V gene TRBV3-1 (or the pseudogene TRBV3-2) combines with J gene TRBJ1-1; 7 bases are shared with TRBD1. This CDR3 comprises 15 residues. V shed 3 bases and J 5 bases; nucleotides not matched to a gene: 9. CDR1 is LGHDT and CDR2 is YNNKEL in the germline V gene (reference sequence). As DNA, the CDR3 is TGTGCCAGCAGCCATCTATACAGGGGTTCAACTGAAGCTTTCTTT. This encodes CASSHLYRGSTEAFF.

The CDR3 spells CASSDSYYGYTF. The CDR3 region has the DNA TGTGCCAGTAGCGACAGTTACTATGGCTACACCTTC. The chain employs TRBV19 and TRBJ1-2, with D possibly TRBD1 on 5 matching bases. The V end lost 6 bases, the J end lost 3 bases, and 8 bases lay between the germline ends. This CDR3 region has 12 residues. Germline loops: CDR1 LNHDA, CDR2 SQIVND (reference sequence).

The genes are TRBV5-5 and TRBJ2-1; TRBD1 matches at 9 bases. Looked up from germline, CDR1 is SGHKS and CDR2 is YYEKEE (reference sequence). CDR3 size: 15 residues. Germline trimming cut 4 bases from V and 3 bases from J; bases unmatched to any gene: 5. The chain's CDR3 is CASSTLTGGYNEQFF. Here the CDR3 DNA reads TGTGCCAGCAGCACGTTGACAGGGGGCTACAATGAGCAGTTCTTC.

The rearrangement uses TRBV10-3 and TRBJ2-3, with 10 bases lining up with TRBD2. V shed 4 bases, J shed 0 bases, and the junction held 1 base outside the gene matches. The CDR3 length is 15 residues. Germline assignment: CDR1 ENHRY and CDR2 SYGVKD. The CDR3 sequence: CAISALAGSTDTQYF. In nucleotides, the CDR3 is TGTGCCATCAGTGCACTAGCGGGGAGCACAGATACGCAGTATTTT.

This chain uses TRBV27 with TRBJ2-3, with D tentatively TRBD1 (5 bases). CDR3 length: 14 amino acids. Per germline, CDR1 MNHEY and CDR2 SMNVEV (reference sequence). Trimming stripped 6 bases from V and 0 bases from J, with 10 bases between. The CDR3 loop reads CASSHQGSTDTQYF. The CDR3 DNA reads as TGTGCCAGCAGCCATCAGGGTAGCACAGATACGCAGTATTTT.

A single count supports this clone. The CDR3 protein is CASSHMRGRVYEQYF. In nucleotides, the CDR3 is TGTGCCAGCAGCCACATGCGGGGGCGCGTATACGAGCAGTACTTC. The chain links TRBV11-2 to TRBJ2-7; the D gene is possibly TRBD2 (7 bases). Trimming removed 5 bases from V and 4 bases from J, with 18 bases in between. There are 15 residues in the CDR3. CDR1 is SGHAT, CDR2 FQNNGV, per germline.

The chain couples TRBV29-1 to TRBJ2-4, with TRBD1 matching 11 bases. CDR1 SQVTM and CDR2 ANQGSEA come from the germline V gene. The ends lost 7 bases at V and 2 bases at J; junction bases unmatched: 10. The CDR3 covers 16 residues. As DNA, the CDR3 is TGCAGCGGGGGACCCGGGACAGGGGGATCCAAAAACATTCAGTACTTC. It codes for CSGGPGTGGSKNIQYF. The complete variable domain, with remaining parts taken from reference TRBV29-1 and TRBJ2-4, reads SAVISQKPSRDICQRGTSLTIQCQVDSQVTMMFWYRQQPGQSLTLIATANQGSEATYESGFVIDKFPISRPNLTFSTLTVSNMSPEDSSIYLCSGGPGTGGSKNIQYFGAGTRLSVL.

The rearrangement joins TRBV11-3 to TRBJ2-7, with D possibly matching TRBD1 (7 bases). The V and J ends lost 2 bases and 7 bases respectively, with 12 bases between them. Germline V gene lookup returns CDR1 SGHNT and CDR2 YENEEA. This CDR3 is built from 13 residues. The CDR3 DNA reads as TGTGCCAGCAGCTTAAACAGGGGAGGTGAGCAGTACTTC. This gives the protein CASSLNRGGEQYF.

The chain has TRBV6-6 and TRBJ2-5; 9 positions agree with TRBD2. The CDR3 is 13 residues long. CDR1 and CDR2 from the germline V gene are MNHNY and SVGAGI (reference sequence). The V segment lost 6 bases and the J segment 1 base; nucleotides outside the gene matches: 0. CDR3: CASRTSGQETQYF. The CDR3 DNA sequence: TGTGCCAGCAGGACTAGCGGCCAAGAGACCCAGTACTTC.

This chain uses TRBV2 with TRBJ2-3; D is perhaps TRBD1 (6 bases). Germline V gene lookup returns CDR1 SNHLY and CDR2 FYNNEI. There are 14 residues in the CDR3. The germline V and J ends were trimmed by 7 bases and 2 bases, with 13 bases remaining between them. CDR3 nucleotide sequence: TGTGCCAGCAAGGCCAGGGGAAACACAGATACGCAGTATTTT. Translating it yields CASKARGNTDTQYF.

The chain uses TRBV5-5 and TRBJ2-1; weak D call: TRBD2 (6 bases). The V end was cut by 4 bases, the J end by 8 bases, with 13 bases between. Per germline, CDR1 SGHKS and CDR2 YYEKEE (reference sequence). The CDR3 is 13 amino acids. In DNA, the CDR3 is TGTGCCAGCAGCGGCGGAGGGTTCGATGAGCAGTTCTTC. Protein sequence: CASSGGGFDEQFF.

This clone was picked up one time. The chain couples TRBV5-1 to TRBJ2-5; TRBD2 matches 10 bases. This CDR3 contains 16 residues. From germline, CDR1 is SGHRS and CDR2 YFSETQ. With 1 base clipped from V and 5 bases from J, the junction kept 8 bases outside the gene matches. This CDR3 is CASSLFPSGSEETQYF. CDR3 bases: TGCGCCAGCAGCTTGTTCCCTAGCGGGAGTGAGGAGACCCAGTACTTC.

The chain joins TRBV5-1 to TRBJ2-3; tentatively, D is TRBD1 (6 bases). The CDR3 has 15 amino acids. Germline V gene lookup returns CDR1 SGHRS and CDR2 YFSETQ. Trimming removed 0 bases at V and 1 base at J, with 9 bases between. The CDR3 DNA sequence: TGCGCCAGCAGCTTGGGACAGGAGGGCACAGATACGCAGTATTTT. It is translated as CASSLGQEGTDTQYF.

The CDR3 DNA reads TGTGCCAGCAACGGACAGGGGAACACTGAAGCTTTCTTT. This encodes CASNGQGNTEAFF. The chain joins TRBV6-5 to TRBJ1-1; 8 bases map to TRBD1. CDR1 MNHEY and CDR2 SVGAGI come from the germline V gene. Trimming took 7 bases from V and 1 from J; bases not matched to a gene: 2. The length of the CDR3 is 13 residues.

The J gene is TRBJ2-3, the V gene TRBV30, with 8 bases aligning to TRBD1. J gave up 6 bases and V 7 bases, and 6 bases lay outside the gene matches. There are 12 residues in the CDR3. Per germline, CDR1 GTSNPN and CDR2 SVGIG (reference sequence). The CDR3 spells CALGQGGDTQYF. CDR3 coding DNA: TGTGCCTTAGGACAGGGTGGGGATACGCAGTATTTT.